This T cell receptor (beta chain) was identified in a study of T cells in Graves' hyperthyroidism and ophthalmopathy. Findings of the study overall: A model using 13 V-J features told ophthalmopathy apart from stable hyperthyroidism. Blood held most thyroid clonotypes expanded above 0.001 frequency. Ophthalmopathy onset followed model prediction by a median approximately seven months.

This clonotype showed up many times. The antigen remains undetermined. RNA transcripts were the template for amplifying TCR beta CDR3 regions. Researchers ran a first-round RT-PCR on the TCR CDR3 using the HTBI primer set. TCRdb reprocessed the multiplex PCR reads with MiXCR, giving one entry per CDR3 protein. Among approximately 630,000 distinct CDR3 sequences listed, around 15% were seen once. Reasons for excluding patients were uncontrolled infection, other autoimmune disease, pregnancy or lactation. Germline values: CDR1 MDHEN, CDR2 SYDVKM. The CDR3 is 12 residues long. Trimming removed 5 bases from V and 7 bases from J, with 11 bases in between.

This chain connects TRBV28 to TRBJ1-2; TRBD1 is a possible D gene (5 bases). Sequenced material: blood. The receptor comes from a woman in her twenties or thirties with Graves' hyperthyroidism. The CDR3 DNA sequence: TGTGCCAGCAGTCTGACAGTTCTTGGCTACACCTTC. Its protein is CASSLTVLGYTF.